These 12 T cell receptor beta chains came from one sample sequenced in a study of blood T cells in healthy people across ages. Then a second PCR, running about 6 to 12 cycles, was carried out with a sample-barcoded 5' primer and a J-beta primer mix. One entry per CDR3 protein, called by TCRdb with MiXCR from the 5' RACE reads. The profile covers 1.2 million to 1.5 million distinct CDR3 sequences, with 59% appearing a single time and under 8.5% taken by the ten largest. The sequenced sample was blood. Source of these receptors: a man aged 18 to 35 in good health.

The chain combines TRBV20-1 with TRBJ1-5; no definite D call. Looked up from germline, CDR1 is DFQATT and CDR2 is SNEGSKA (reference sequence). V gave up 6 bases and J gave up 1 base, with 13 bases separating them. This CDR3 contains 14 residues. In DNA, the CDR3 is TGCAGTGCCGTCGGCCTTTCCAGCAATCAGCCCCAGCATTTT. It specifies CSAVGLSSNQPQHF.

This clonotype was counted a few times. The J gene is TRBJ2-7, the V gene TRBV29-1, with 10 bases matching TRBD2. CDR1 and CDR2 from the germline V gene are SQVTM and ANQGSEA. With 7 bases clipped from V and 5 bases from J, the junction kept 5 bases outside the gene matches. CDR3 length: 12 residues. This CDR3 is CSAGTSVDEQYF. In DNA form, the CDR3 reads TGCAGCGCCGGGACTAGCGTGGACGAGCAGTACTTC.

This chain uses TRBV29-1 with TRBJ2-5; D is undetermined. This CDR3 has 13 amino acids. Trimming took off 3 bases at V and 2 bases at J, with 10 bases between the two ends. Germline-derived CDR1 and CDR2 are SQVTM and ANQGSEA. CDR3 amino acids: CSVDGTEQETQYF. DNA of the CDR3: TGCAGCGTTGACGGTACAGAACAAGAGACCCAGTACTTC.

This clonotype was counted between two and nine times. The chain uses TRBV29-1 and TRBJ1-1; D may be TRBD1 (5 bases). The V end was cut by 4 bases, the J end by 7 bases, with 16 bases between. CDR3 length: 13 amino acids. Germline values: CDR1 SQVTM, CDR2 ANQGSEA. The CDR3: CSVGSGAASEAFF. The CDR3 DNA reads as TGCAGCGTTGGTTCTGGGGCAGCCAGTGAAGCTTTCTTT.

The V and J genes are TRBV29-1 and TRBJ2-1; 7 nucleotides align to TRBD1. V gave up 7 bases and J gave up 4 bases; unmatched junction bases: 10. The germline V gene encodes CDR1 SQVTM and CDR2 ANQGSEA. This CDR3 region has 14 residues. Here the CDR3 reads CSADPGTVYNEQFF. In DNA form, the CDR3 reads TGCAGCGCAGATCCCGGGACAGTATACAATGAGCAGTTCTTC.

The chain employs TRBV4-3 and TRBJ2-1; 11 positions match TRBD2. Germline CDR1 LGHNA, CDR2 YSLEER. CDR3 size: 19 residues. The V gene end was trimmed by 0 bases and the J gene end by 3 bases; junction bases not matched to a gene: 10. CDR3 in DNA: TGCGCCAGCAGCCAAGAAAGGTTAGCTAGCGGGGGGATCTACAATGAGCAGTTCTTC. This encodes CASSQERLASGGIYNEQFF.

The chain links TRBV3-1 to TRBJ2-1; possibly TRBD2 for D (5 bases). This CDR3 has 15 amino acids. V lost 0 bases and J 9 bases, leaving 15 bases between the germline ends. Germline V CDR1 and CDR2: LGHDT, YNNKEL (reference sequence). The CDR3 DNA sequence: TGTGCCAGCAGCCAAGATCTCGGGATCAATCGTGAGCAGTTCTTC. The encoded protein is CASSQDLGINREQFF.

This sequence joins TRBV27 and TRBJ2-4; possibly TRBD2 for D (5 bases). With the DNA end fitting TRBJ2-7 better, the J assignment may be wrong. This CDR3 is 12 amino acids long. Germline V gene sequence: CDR1 MNHEY, CDR2 SMNVEV (reference sequence). The CDR3 nucleotides are TGTGCCAGCAATGATCCGGGATACGAGCAGTACTTC. This sequence encodes CASNDPGYEQYF.

V and J are TRBV7-9 and TRBJ2-2, with 13 bases that match TRBD2. Germline V gene sequence: CDR1 SEHNR, CDR2 FQNEAQ (reference sequence). The J segment lost 3 bases and the V segment lost 8 bases, leaving 12 bases of the junction unmatched. The CDR3 contains 18 residues. The CDR3 reads CASQTGTSGTTDTGELFF. The CDR3, as DNA: TGTGCCAGCCAAACCGGGACTAGCGGGACCACGGACACCGGGGAGCTGTTTTTT.

The chain employs TRBV4-2 and TRBJ1-2; TRBD1 might be the D (5 bases). V lost 4 bases and J 0 bases, leaving 12 bases between the germline ends. Germline lookup yields CDR1 LGHNA and CDR2 YNFKEQ. The CDR3 totals 15 residues. The CDR3 protein is CASSPWGGANYGYTF. As DNA, the CDR3 is TGTGCCAGCAGCCCCTGGGGCGGAGCTAACTATGGCTACACCTTC.

This rearrangement joins TRBV7-9 to TRBJ2-5, with D perhaps matching TRBD2 (5 bases). Near its end, the DNA agrees better with TRBJ2-7, so the J call may be wrong. The CDR3 length is 13 residues. Germline V gene data show CDR1 as SEHNR and CDR2 as FQNEAQ (reference sequence). CDR3: CAYGEIQPNEQYF. DNA for the CDR3: TGTGCCTATGGGGAGATTCAACCGAACGAGCAGTACTTC.

The rearrangement uses TRBV15 and TRBJ2-5, with no clear D. Germline CDR1 and CDR2: LNHNV and YYDKDF (reference sequence). The CDR3 extends over 13 amino acids. V was cut by 0 bases and J by 11 bases, with 13 bases left in between. DNA of the CDR3: TGTGCCACCAGCAGAGATTACCCCAATGAGCAGTACTTC. Translating gives CATSRDYPNEQYF.